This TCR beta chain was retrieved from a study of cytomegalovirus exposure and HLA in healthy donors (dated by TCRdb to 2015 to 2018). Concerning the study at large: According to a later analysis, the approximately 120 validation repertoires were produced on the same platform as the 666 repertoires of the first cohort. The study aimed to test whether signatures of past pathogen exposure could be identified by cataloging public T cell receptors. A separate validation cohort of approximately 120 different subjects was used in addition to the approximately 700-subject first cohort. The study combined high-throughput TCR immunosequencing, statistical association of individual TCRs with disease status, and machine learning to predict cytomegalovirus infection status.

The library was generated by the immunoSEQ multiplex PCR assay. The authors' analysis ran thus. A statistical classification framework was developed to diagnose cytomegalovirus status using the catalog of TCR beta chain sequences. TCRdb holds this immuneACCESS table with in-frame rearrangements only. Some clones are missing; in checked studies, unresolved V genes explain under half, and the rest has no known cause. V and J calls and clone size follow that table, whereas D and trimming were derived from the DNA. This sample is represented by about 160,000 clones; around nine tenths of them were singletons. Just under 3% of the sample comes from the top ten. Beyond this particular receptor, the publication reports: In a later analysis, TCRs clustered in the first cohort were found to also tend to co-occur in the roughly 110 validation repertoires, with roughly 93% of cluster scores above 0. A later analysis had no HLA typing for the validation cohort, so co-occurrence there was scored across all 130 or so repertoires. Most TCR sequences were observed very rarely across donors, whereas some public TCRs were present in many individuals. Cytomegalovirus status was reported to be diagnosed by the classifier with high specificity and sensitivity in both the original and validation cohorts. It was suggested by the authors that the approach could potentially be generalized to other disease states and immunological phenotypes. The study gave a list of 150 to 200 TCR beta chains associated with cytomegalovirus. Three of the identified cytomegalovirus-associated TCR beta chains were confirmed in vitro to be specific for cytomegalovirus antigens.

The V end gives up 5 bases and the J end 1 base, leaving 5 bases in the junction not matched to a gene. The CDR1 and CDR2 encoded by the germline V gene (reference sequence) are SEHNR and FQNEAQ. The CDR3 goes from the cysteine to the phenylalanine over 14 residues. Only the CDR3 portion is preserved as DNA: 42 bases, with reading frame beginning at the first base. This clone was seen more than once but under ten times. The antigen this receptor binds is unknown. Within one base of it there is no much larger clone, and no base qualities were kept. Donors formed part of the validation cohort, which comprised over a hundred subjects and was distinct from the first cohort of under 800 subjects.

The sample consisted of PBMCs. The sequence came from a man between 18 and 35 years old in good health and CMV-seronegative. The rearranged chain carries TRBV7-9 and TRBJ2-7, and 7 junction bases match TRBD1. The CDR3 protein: CASSEGRGSYEQYF. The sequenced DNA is TGTGCCAGCAGCGAGGGCAGGGGGTCCTACGAGCAGTACTTC.